This entry concerns a single T cell receptor (beta chain). The data belong to a study of T cell clones after liver transplantation. Whole-study context: Third-party-reactive TCRbeta sequences from pre-transplant mixed lymphocyte reactions served as antigen-independent comparators. Samples came pre-transplant, pre-randomization before withdrawal, and post-randomization after withdrawal ended.

The data were produced by immunoSEQ multiplex PCR, yet TCRdb's version contains in-frame clones alone and is incomplete. The sample lists tens of thousands of clones, 84% seen once, with 2.1% in the top ten. V was clipped by 2 bases and J by 5 bases; unmatched bases: 11. This CDR3 has 18 amino acids. Germline CDR1 SGHTA, CDR2 FQGNSA. The receptor's source is a human patient who received a liver transplant. The T cells may come from the graft donor. Material: CD4+ T cells from blood, obtained less than 50 months after liver transplant. V and J are TRBV7-2 and TRBJ2-1; 11 nucleotides align to TRBD2. Here the CDR3 reads CASSLLNPLAGGNNEQFF. The DNA for the CDR3 is TGTGCCAGCAGCTTACTTAACCCCCTAGCGGGGGGTAACAATGAGCAGTTCTTC.